The T cell receptor beta chain under discussion was sequenced for a study of T cell responses to AZD1222 COVID-19 vaccine. Notes on the study in general: After the peak T cell response, and only then, were repertoires sampled.

V shed 1 base and J shed 4 bases, with 10 bases lying between them. The CDR3 length is 15 residues. The germline gives CDR1 MGHRA, CDR2 YSYEKL. This table comes from immunoSEQ multiplex PCR, and its TCRdb copy is limited to in-frame clones, with some not included. The sample contains 70,000 to 95,000 clones, 86% of which appear only once. As concerns this clone: What it binds is unknown.

Sequenced here: peripheral blood, sampled 28 days after the second AZD1222 dose. The chain carries TRBV4-1 and TRBJ1-4; D remains unclear. The receptor was derived from an adult who received the AZD1222 COVID-19 vaccine. This CDR3 reads CASSQAGFGNEKLFF. CDR3 DNA sequence: TGCGCCAGCAGCCAAGCGGGATTCGGTAATGAAAAACTGTTTTTT.